The 7 T cell receptor beta chains listed next were all sequenced from one sample in a study of T cells expressing NK-cell markers. TCRdb re-called the 5' RACE reads and shows each CDR3 protein once, DNA omitted. Here the sample table reports hundreds of thousands of distinct CDR3 sequences. What was sequenced was blood T cells: a sorted CD56 or NKG2C T cell subset, CD4+ or CD8+ T cells, or bulk PBMC T cells (not recorded which). The source of these receptors is a young man in good health.

The rearrangement links TRBV4-1 to TRBJ2-1; TCRdb returns TRBD2, unconfirmable since there is no DNA. The CDR3 is 16 amino acids. Germline V gives CDR1 MGHRA, CDR2 YSYEKL. Here the CDR3 reads CASSQIKTSGSNEQFF.

V and J are TRBV4-1 and TRBJ2-5. CDR1 MGHRA and CDR2 YSYEKL come from the germline V gene. This CDR3 is 14 amino acids long. The chain's CDR3 is CASSQVGLQETQYF.

The chain is built from TRBV15 and TRBJ1-2. Germline CDR1 and CDR2: LNHNV and YYDKDF (reference sequence). The length of the CDR3 is 16 residues. The CDR3: CATSRGQATDSYGYTF. The whole variable domain, filled in from reference TRBV15 and TRBJ1-2, reads DAMVIQNPRYQVTQFGKPVTLSCSQTLNHNVMYWYQQKSSQAPKLLFHYYDKDFNNEADTPDNFQSRRPNTSFCFLDIRSPGLGDTAMYLCATSRGQATDSYGYTFGSGTRLTVV.

The CDR3 protein is CASSSALGPETQYF. The chain employs TRBV7-6 and TRBJ2-5; TCRdb lists TRBD2, though no DNA is available to test this call. CDR3 length: 14 amino acids. From germline, CDR1 is SGHVS and CDR2 FNYEAQ.

The chain has TRBV10-3 and TRBJ2-3; absent DNA, TCRdb's TRBD2 call cannot be checked. The germline gives CDR1 ENHRY, CDR2 SYGVKD. The CDR3 loop spans 13 amino acids. CDR3 sequence reads: CAIGTSGPDTQYF.

The genes are TRBV20-1 and TRBJ2-1; the TCRdb D gene call, TRBD2, has no DNA to confirm it. The CDR3 covers 15 residues. The germline CDR1 and CDR2 sequences are DFQATT and SNEGSKA (reference sequence). The chain's CDR3 is CSASSSGLRNNEQFF.

V gene TRBV9 combines with J gene TRBJ2-3. This CDR3 region has 15 residues. Germline assignment: CDR1 SGDLS and CDR2 YYNGEE. CDR3 loop: CASSVEGEMPDTQYF.